This TCR beta chain came from a study of circulating CD8 cells and anti-PD-1 response in melanoma. Study at large: Anti-PD-1 was first-line therapy for about 50% of the 13 patients. General study points: Tumor reactivity was tested by peptide assays on expanded sorted subsets. The cohort mixed treatment-naive and previously treated patients. Diversity ranked highest in DNEG and lowest in TIGIT subsets.

This clonotype was counted only a few times. What it binds is unknown. This may stem from a read error, because a much larger clone lies one nucleotide away. Germline-derived CDR1 and CDR2 are SGHTA and FQGTGA. CDR3 length equals 14 residues. The QIAseq Immune Repertoire TCR panel built the libraries from about 16 ng of total RNA. TCRdb ran MiXCR on the reads and lists one entry per CDR3 protein. The data contain almost 950 distinct CDR3 sequences, approximately 6% of them singletons. Live CD3+CD8+TCRalphabeta+ cells were sorted into four subsets by PD-1 and/or TIGIT. The receptor comes from a human donor with melanoma. V gene TRBV7-3 combines with J gene TRBJ2-2; D uncertain. The sequenced sample was CD8+ T cells from PBMCs, obtained at baseline or after one month of anti-PD-1 therapy (not recorded which). The CDR3 is CASSFKVNTRELFF. The DNA for the CDR3 is TGTGCCAGCAGCTTCAAAGTTAACACCAGGGAGCTGTTTTTT.